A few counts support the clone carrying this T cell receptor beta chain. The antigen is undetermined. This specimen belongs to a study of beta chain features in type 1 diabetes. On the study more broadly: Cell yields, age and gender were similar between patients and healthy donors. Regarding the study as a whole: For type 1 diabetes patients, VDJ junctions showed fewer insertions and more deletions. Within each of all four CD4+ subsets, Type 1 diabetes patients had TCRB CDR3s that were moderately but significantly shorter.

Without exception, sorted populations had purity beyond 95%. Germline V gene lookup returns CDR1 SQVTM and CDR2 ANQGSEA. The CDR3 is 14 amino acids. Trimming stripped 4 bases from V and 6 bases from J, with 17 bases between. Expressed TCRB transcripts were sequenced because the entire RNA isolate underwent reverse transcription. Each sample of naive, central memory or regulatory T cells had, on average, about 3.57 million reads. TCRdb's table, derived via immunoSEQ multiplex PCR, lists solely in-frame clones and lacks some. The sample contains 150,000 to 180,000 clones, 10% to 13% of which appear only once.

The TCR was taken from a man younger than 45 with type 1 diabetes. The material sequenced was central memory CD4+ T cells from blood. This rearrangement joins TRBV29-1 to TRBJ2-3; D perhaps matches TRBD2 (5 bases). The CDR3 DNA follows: TGCAGCGTTGTTACGGGCGGGTTTAGCGATACGCAGTATTTT. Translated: CSVVTGGFSDTQYF.